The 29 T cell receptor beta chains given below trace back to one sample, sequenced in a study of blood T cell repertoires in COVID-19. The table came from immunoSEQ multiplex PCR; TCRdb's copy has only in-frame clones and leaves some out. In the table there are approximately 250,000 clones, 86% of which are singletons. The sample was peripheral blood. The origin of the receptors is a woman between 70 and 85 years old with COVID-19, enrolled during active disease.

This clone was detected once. The CDR3 loop reads CATHSRRGYNQPQHF. The CDR3 nucleotides read TGTGCCACTCATTCGAGGCGGGGGTACAATCAGCCCCAGCATTTT. The chain recombines TRBV19 with TRBJ1-5, with a weak D call TRBD1 (5 bases). Germline V gene data show CDR1 as LNHDA and CDR2 as SQIVND (reference sequence). The CDR3 is 15 amino acids. The V end lost 10 bases, the J end lost 3 bases, and 19 bases lay between the germline ends.

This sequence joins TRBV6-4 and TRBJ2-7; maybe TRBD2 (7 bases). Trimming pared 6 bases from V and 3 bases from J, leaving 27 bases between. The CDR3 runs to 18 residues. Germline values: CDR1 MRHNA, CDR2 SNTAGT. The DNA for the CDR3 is TGTGCCAGCAGAGACCCGAGACAGGACATTCGCGGGGGCTACGAGCAGTACTTC. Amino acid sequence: CASRDPRQDIRGGYEQYF.

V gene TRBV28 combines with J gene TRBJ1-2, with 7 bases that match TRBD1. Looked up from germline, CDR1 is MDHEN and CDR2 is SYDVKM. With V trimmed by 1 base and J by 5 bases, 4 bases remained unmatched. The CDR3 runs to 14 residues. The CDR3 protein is CASSLFDRDYGYTF. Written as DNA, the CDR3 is TGTGCCAGCAGTTTATTCGACAGGGATTATGGCTACACCTTC.

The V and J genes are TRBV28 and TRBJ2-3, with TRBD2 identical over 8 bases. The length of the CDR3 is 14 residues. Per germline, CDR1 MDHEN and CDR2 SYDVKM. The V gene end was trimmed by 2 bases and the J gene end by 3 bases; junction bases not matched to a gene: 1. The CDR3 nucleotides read TGTGCCAGCAGTTTAGCGGGGGGAACAGATACGCAGTATTTT. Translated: CASSLAGGTDTQYF.

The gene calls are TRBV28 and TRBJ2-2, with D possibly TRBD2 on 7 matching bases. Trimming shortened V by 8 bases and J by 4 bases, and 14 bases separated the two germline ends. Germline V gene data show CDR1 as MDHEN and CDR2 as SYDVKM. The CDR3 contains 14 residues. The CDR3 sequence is CASRTGGPTGELFF. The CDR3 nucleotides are TGTGCCAGCCGTACCGGGGGGCCCACCGGGGAGCTGTTTTTT.

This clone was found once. The CDR3 reads CASLSGGLRWGEAFF. The CDR3 DNA follows: TGTGCCAGCCTCTCAGGGGGCCTACGTTGGGGTGAAGCTTTCTTT. The chain couples TRBV7-2 to TRBJ1-1; 8 nucleotides agree with TRBD1. The CDR3 loop spans 15 amino acids. The J segment lost 7 bases and the V segment lost 8 bases, leaving 15 bases of the junction unmatched. Per the germline V gene, CDR1 is SGHTA and CDR2 is FQGNSA.

The CDR3 is CASSRWTGGEAEAFF. The CDR3 DNA sequence: TGTGCCAGCAGCCGGTGGACGGGGGGAGAGGCTGAAGCTTTCTTT. V and J are TRBV7-9 and TRBJ1-1, with D perhaps TRBD1 (5 bases). The V gene lost 5 bases and the J gene lost 6 bases, with 19 bases spanning the gap. This CDR3 is 15 amino acids long. Germline values: CDR1 SEHNR, CDR2 FQNEAQ (reference sequence).

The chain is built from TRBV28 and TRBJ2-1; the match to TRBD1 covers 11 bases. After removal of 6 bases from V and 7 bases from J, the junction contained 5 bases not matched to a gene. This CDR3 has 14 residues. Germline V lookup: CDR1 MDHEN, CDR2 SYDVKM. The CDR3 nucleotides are TGTGCCAGCAGCCCGGACAGGGGGCGGAATGAGCAGTTCTTC. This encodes CASSPDRGRNEQFF.

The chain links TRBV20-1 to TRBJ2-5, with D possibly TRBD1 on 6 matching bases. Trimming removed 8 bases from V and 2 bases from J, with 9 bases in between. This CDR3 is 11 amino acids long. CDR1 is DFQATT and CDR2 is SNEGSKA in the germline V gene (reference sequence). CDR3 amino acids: CSTTGQETQYF. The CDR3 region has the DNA TGCAGTACGACAGGACAAGAGACCCAGTACTTC.

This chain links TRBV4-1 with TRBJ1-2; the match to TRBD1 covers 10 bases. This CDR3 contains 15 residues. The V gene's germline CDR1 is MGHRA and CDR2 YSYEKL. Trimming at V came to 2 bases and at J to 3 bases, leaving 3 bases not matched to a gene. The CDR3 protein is CASSQPGTGDYGYTF. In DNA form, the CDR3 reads TGCGCCAGCAGCCAACCTGGGACAGGGGACTATGGCTACACCTTC.

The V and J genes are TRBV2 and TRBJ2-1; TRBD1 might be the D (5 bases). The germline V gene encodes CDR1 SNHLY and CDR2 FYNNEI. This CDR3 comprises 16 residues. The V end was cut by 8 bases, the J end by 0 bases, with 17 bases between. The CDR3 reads CASLDRIASSYNEQFF. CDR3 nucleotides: TGTGCCAGCCTCGACAGAATTGCTAGCTCCTACAATGAGCAGTTCTTC.

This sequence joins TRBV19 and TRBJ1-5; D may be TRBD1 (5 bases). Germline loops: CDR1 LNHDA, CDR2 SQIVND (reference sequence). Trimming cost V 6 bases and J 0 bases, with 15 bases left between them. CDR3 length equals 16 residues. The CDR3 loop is CASRSATGHSNQPQHF. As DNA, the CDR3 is TGTGCCAGTAGAAGCGCTACAGGTCATAGCAATCAGCCCCAGCATTTT. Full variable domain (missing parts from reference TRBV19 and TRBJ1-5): DGGITQSPKYLFRKEGQNVTLSCEQNLNHDAMYWYRQDPGQGLRLIYYSQIVNDFQKGDIAEGYSVSREKKESFPLTVTSAQKNPTAFYLCASRSATGHSNQPQHFGDGTRLSIL.

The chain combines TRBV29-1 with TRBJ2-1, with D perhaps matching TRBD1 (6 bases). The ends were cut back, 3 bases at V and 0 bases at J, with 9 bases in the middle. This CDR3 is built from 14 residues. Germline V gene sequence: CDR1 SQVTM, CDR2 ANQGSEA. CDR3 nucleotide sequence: TGCAGCGTTGAGAGGGACAACTCCTACAATGAGCAGTTCTTC. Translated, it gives CSVERDNSYNEQFF.

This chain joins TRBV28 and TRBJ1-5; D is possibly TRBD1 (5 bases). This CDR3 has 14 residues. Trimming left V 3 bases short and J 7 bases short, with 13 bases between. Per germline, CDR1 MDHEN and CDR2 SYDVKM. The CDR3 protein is CASSFREGSQPQHF. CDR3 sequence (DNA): TGTGCCAGCAGTTTCAGGGAGGGGTCGCAGCCCCAGCATTTT.

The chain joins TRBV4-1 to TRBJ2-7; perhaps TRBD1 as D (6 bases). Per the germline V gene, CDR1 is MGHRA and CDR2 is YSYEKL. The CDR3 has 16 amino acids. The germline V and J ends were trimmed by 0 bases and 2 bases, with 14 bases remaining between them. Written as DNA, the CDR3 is TGCGCCAGCAGCCAAGATACCCCAGGGGCTCCCTACGAGCAGTACTTC. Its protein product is CASSQDTPGAPYEQYF.

DNA for the CDR3: TGTGCCAGCAGTTTAGTTAACACAGATACGCAGTATTTT. This sequence encodes CASSLVNTDTQYF. The J gene is TRBJ2-3, the V gene TRBV27; D not certain. CDR1 is MNHEY and CDR2 is SMNVEV in the germline V gene (reference sequence). This CDR3 is built from 13 residues. The V gene lost 2 bases and the J gene lost 2 bases, with 5 bases spanning the gap.

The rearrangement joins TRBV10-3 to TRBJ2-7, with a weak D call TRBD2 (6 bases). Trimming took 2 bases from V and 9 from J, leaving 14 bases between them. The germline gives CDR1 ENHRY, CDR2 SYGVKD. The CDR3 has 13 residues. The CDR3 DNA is TGTGCCATCAGTGAGACCGGGGAGGCCGGGCAGTACTTC. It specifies CAISETGEAGQYF.

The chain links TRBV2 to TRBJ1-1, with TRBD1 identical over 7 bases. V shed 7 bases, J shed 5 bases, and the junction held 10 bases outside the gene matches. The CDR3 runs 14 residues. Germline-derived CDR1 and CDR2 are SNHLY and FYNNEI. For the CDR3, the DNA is TGTGCCAGCACCCGAGAAGGGACAGCTACTGAAGCTTTCTTT. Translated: CASTREGTATEAFF.

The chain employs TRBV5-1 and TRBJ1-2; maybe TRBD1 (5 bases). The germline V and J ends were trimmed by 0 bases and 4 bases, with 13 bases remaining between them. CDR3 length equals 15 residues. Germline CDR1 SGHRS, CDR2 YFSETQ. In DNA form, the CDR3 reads TGCGCCAGCAGCTTGGTGGGGACTGGTGGCTATGGCTACACCTTC. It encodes CASSLVGTGGYGYTF.

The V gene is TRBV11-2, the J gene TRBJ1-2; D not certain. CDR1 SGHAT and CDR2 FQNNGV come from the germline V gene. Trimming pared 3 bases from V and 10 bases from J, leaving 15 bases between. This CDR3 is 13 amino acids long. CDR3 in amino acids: CASSFYGVANYTF. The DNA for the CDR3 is TGTGCCAGCAGCTTCTATGGAGTTGCCAACTACACCTTC.

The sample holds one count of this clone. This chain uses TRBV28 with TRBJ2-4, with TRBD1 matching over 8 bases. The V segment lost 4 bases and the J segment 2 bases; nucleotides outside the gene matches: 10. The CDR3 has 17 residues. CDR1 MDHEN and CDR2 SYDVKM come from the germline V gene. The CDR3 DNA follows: TGTGCCAGCAGTTGGAGGACAGGGAAAGATCCCAAAAACATTCAGTACTTC. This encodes CASSWRTGKDPKNIQYF.

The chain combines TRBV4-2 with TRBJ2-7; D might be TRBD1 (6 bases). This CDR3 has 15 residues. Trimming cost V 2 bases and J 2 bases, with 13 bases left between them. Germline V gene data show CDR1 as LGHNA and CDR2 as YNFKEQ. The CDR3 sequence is CASSQTQGVPYEQYF. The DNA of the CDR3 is TGTGCCAGCAGCCAAACACAGGGCGTCCCCTACGAGCAGTACTTC.

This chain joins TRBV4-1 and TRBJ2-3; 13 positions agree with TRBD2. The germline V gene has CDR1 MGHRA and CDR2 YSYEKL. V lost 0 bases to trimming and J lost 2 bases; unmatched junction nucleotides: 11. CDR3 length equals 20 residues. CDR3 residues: CASSQEESGLAGAPTDTQYF. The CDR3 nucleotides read TGCGCCAGCAGCCAAGAGGAGAGCGGACTAGCGGGGGCCCCCACAGATACGCAGTATTTT.

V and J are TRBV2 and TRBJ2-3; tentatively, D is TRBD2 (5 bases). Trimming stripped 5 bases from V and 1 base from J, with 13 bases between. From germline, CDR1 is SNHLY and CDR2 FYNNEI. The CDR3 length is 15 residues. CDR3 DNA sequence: TGTGCCAGCAGTCCCCTAGCTGGCCGCACAGATACGCAGTATTTT. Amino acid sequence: CASSPLAGRTDTQYF.

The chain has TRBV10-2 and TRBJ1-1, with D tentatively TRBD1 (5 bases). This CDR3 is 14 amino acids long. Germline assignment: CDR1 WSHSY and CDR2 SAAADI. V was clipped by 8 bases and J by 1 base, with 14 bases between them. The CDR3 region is CASGENGGNTEAFF. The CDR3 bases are TGCGCCAGCGGGGAGAACGGGGGGAACACTGAAGCTTTCTTT.

The CDR3: CSVARYREKTF. CDR3 in DNA: TGCAGCGTTGCTCGCTACAGGGAAAAAACCTTC. This chain links TRBV29-1 with TRBJ1-2, with a weak D call TRBD1 (6 bases). In germline, CDR1 is SQVTM, CDR2 ANQGSEA. The CDR3 length is 11 residues. Trimming stripped 4 bases from V and 14 bases from J, with 17 bases between.

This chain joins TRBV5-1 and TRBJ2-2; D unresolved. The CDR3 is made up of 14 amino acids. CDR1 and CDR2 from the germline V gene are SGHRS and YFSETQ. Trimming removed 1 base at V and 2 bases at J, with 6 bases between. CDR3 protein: CASSLTINTGELFF. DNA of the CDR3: TGCGCCAGCAGCTTGACTATTAACACCGGGGAGCTGTTTTTT.

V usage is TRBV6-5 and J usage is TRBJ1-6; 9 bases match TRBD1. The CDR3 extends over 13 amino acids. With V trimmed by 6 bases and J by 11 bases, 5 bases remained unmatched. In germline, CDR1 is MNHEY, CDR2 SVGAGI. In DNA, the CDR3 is TGTGCCAGCAGCTACGACAGGGGGGCACCCCTCCACTTT. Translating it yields CASSYDRGAPLHF.

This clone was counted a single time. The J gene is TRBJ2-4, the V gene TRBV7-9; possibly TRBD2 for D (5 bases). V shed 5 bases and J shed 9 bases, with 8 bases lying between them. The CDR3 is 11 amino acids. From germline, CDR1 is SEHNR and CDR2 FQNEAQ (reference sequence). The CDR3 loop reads CASSRESIQYF. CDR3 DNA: TGTGCCAGCAGCCGGGAAAGCATTCAGTACTTC.